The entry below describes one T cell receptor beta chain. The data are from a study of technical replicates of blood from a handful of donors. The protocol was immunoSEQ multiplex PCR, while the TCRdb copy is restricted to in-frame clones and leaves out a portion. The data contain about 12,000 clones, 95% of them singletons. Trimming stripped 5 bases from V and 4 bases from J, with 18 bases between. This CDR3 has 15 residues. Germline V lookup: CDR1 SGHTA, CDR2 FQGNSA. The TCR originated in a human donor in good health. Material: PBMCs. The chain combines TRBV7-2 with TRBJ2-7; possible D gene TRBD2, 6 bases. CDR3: CASSPKTSGAYEQYF. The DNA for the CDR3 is TGTGCCAGCAGCCCAAAGACTTCGGGAGCGTACGAGCAGTACTTC.